This entry is about one T cell receptor (beta chain). Its matching antigen is unknown. Other DNA variants within this sample encode the same CDR3. Assay: immunoSEQ multiplex PCR; the TCRdb copy retains only in-frame clones and omits some. This sample has some 2,400,000 clones, with 95% found just once. From germline, CDR1 is KGHSH and CDR2 LQKENI. The CDR3 has 12 residues. V was cut by 2 bases and J by 5 bases, with 6 bases left in between. The sample is drawn from a study of shared clonotypes between healthy human individuals. Study-wide points: It was the non-shared clonotypes that had lower generation probabilities than clonotypes shared by all four donors. Donors were few, which limited the genetic and exposure-history diversity represented.

The sequenced sample was naive CD4+ T cells sorted from blood. Described subset: CD45RA+ positively selected. The rearrangement links TRBV18 to TRBJ1-1; D not resolved. This sequence originates from a man between 18 and 35 years old in good health. Here the CDR3 reads CASSPGVTEAFF. CDR3 in DNA: TGTGCCAGCTCACCAGGGGTTACTGAAGCTTTCTTT.